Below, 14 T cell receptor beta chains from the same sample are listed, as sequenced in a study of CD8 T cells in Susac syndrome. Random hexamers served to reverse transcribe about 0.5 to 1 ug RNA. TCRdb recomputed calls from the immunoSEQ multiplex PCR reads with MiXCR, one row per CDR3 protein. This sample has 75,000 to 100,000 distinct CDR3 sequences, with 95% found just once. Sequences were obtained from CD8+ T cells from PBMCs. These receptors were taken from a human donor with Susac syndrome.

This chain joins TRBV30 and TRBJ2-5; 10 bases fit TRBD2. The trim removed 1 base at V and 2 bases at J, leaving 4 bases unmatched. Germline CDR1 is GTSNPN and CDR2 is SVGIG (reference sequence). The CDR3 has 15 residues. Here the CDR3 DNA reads TGTGCCTGGAGTGGACTAGCGGGTCGGCAAGAGACCCAGTACTTC. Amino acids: CAWSGLAGRQETQYF. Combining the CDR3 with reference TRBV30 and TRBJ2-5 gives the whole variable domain SQTIHQWPATLVQPVGSPLSLECTVEGTSNPNLYWYRQAAGRGLQLLFYSVGIGQISSEVPQNLSASRPQDRQFILSSKKLLLSDSGFYLCAWSGLAGRQETQYFGPGTRLLVL.

The chain's CDR3 is CASSRPRTNTEAFF. The CDR3, as DNA: TGTGCCAGCAGTCGACCCCGGACGAACACTGAAGCTTTCTTT. The gene calls are TRBV28 and TRBJ1-1, with D unresolved. CDR3 size: 14 residues. V was clipped by 5 bases and J by 1 base, with 11 bases between them. Per germline, CDR1 MDHEN and CDR2 SYDVKM.

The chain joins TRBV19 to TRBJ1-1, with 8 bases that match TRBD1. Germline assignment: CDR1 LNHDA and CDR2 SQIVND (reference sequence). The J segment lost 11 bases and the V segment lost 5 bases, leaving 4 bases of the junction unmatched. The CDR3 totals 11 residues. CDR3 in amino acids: CASSYGQGAFF. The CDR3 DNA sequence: TGTGCCAGTAGTTACGGACAGGGTGCTTTCTTT. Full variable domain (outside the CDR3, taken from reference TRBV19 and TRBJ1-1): DGGITQSPKYLFRKEGQNVTLSCEQNLNHDAMYWYRQDPGQGLRLIYYSQIVNDFQKGDIAEGYSVSREKKESFPLTVTSAQKNPTAFYLCASSYGQGAFFGQGTRLTVV.

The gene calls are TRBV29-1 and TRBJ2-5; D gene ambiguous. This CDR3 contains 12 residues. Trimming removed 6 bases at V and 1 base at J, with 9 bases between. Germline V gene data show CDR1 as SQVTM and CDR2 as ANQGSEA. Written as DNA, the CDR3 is TGCAGCGTGCTAGAGGCCCAAGAGACCCAGTACTTC. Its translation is CSVLEAQETQYF.

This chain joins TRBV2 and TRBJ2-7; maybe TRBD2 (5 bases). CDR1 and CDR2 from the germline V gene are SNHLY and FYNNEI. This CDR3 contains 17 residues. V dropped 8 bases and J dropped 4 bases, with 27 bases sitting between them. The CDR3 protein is CASAGKLQLTLDYEQYF. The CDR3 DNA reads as TGTGCCAGCGCGGGTAAACTACAGTTAACCCTAGATTACGAGCAGTACTTC.

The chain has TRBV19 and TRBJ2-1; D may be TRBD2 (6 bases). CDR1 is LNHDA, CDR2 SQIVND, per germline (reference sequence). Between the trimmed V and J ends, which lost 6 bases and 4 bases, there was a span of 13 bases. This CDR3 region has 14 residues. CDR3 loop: CASSAGLGYNEQFF. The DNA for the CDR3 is TGTGCCAGTAGCGCGGGACTCGGGTACAATGAGCAGTTCTTC.

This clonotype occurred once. The CDR3 coding sequence is TGTGCCAGCAGTTACTCCTTCGGACAGGGGGAGACCTATGGCTACACCTTC. Translating gives CASSYSFGQGETYGYTF. This chain joins TRBV6-5 and TRBJ1-2, with 10 bases identical to TRBD1. Germline values: CDR1 MNHEY, CDR2 SVGAGI. The length of the CDR3 is 17 residues. With V trimmed by 0 bases and J by 4 bases, 8 bases remained unmatched.

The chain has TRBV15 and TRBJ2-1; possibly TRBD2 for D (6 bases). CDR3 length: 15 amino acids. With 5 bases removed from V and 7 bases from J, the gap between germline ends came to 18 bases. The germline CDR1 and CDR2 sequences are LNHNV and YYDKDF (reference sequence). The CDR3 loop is CATSPDSGGGNEQFF. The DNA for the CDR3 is TGTGCCACCAGCCCCGATAGCGGAGGTGGAAATGAGCAGTTCTTC.

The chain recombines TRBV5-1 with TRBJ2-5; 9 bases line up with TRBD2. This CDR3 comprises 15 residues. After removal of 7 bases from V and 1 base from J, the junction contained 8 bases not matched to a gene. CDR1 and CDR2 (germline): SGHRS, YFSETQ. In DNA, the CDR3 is TGCGCCAGCTCGGGGCTAGCGGGACTCCAAGAGACCCAGTACTTC. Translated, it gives CASSGLAGLQETQYF.

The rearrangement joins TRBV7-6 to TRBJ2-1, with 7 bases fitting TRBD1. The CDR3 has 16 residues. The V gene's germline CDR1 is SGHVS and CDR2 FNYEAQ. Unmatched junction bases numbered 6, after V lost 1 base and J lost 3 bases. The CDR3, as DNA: TGTGCCAGCAGCTTAGTGGGGACAGATGACTACAATGAGCAGTTCTTC. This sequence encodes CASSLVGTDDYNEQFF.

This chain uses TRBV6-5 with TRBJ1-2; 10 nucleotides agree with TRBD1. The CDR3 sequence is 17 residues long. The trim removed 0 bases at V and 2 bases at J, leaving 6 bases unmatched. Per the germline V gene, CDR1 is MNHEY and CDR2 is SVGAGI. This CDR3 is CASSYSDRGFFNYGYTF. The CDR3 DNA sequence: TGTGCCAGCAGTTACTCGGACAGGGGGTTCTTCAACTATGGCTACACCTTC.

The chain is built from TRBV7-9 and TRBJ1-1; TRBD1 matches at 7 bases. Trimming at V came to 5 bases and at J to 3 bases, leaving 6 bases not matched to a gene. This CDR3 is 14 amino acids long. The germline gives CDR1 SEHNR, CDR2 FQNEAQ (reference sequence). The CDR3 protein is CASSPGTVDTEAFF. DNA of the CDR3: TGTGCCAGCAGCCCCGGGACAGTAGACACTGAAGCTTTCTTT.

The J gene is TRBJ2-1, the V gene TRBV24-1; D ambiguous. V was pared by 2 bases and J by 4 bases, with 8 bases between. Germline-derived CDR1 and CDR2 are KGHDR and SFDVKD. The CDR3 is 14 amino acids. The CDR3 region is CATSDSLSYNEQFF. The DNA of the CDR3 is TGTGCCACCAGTGATTCCCTCAGTTACAATGAGCAGTTCTTC.

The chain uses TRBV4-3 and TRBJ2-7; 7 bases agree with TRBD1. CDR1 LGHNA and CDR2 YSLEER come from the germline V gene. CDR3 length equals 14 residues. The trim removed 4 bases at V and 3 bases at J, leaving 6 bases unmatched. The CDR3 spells CASSPGTVSYEQYF. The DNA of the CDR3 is TGCGCCAGCAGCCCTGGGACAGTAAGCTACGAGCAGTACTTC.